These T cell receptor beta chains were read from a single sample in a study of blood T cell repertoires in COVID-19. Here immunoSEQ multiplex PCR was the method, and the copy in TCRdb shows in-frame clones only, minus some. The sample consists of 250,000 to 300,000 clones, around 90% of them appearing once. The sample consisted of peripheral blood. The origin of the receptors is a woman aged 35 to 49 who had recovered from COVID-19. Both conserved end residues are part of each CDR3. D genes are given only for firm matches. Size is omitted from some rows. Given values are once, few, many or a class for expanded clones.

J	size	V	length	D	DNA	CDR3
TRBJ1-4	once	TRBV3-1/TRBV3-2	15	.	TGTGCCAGCAGCTTGGGCGGGGCGACTAATGAAAAACTGTTTTTT	CASSLGGATNEKLFF
TRBJ2-7	.	TRBV2	14	TRBD2	TGTGCCAGCAGTGTCCTAGCGGGAGCCTACGAGCAGTACTTC	CASSVLAGAYEQYF
TRBJ2-7	once	TRBV7-8	15	.	TGTGCCAGCAGCTTCATCGACAGTGAGTTCAGCGAGCAGTACTTC	CASSFIDSEFSEQYF
TRBJ2-3	.	TRBV2	14	.	TGTGCCAGCAGGACGGGGATAGGCACAGATACGCAGTATTTT	CASRTGIGTDTQYF
TRBJ2-5	.	TRBV11-1	15	.	TGTGCCAGCAGTGAACCGATGGGGGCGGGAGAGACCCAGTACTTC	CASSEPMGAGETQYF
TRBJ2-7	.	TRBV3-1/TRBV3-2	16	TRBD2	TGTGCCAGCAGCCAAGGGACTAGCGGGGCCCCCTACGAGCAGTACTTC	CASSQGTSGAPYEQYF
TRBJ2-1	.	TRBV7-2	17	.	TGTGCCAGCAGCCTAGGGGGGCGTCCCGGCTCCTACAATGAGCAGTTCTTC	CASSLGGRPGSYNEQFF
TRBJ2-2	.	TRBV30	13	TRBD1	TGTGCCGGACAGGGGAGTCCGGGCGGGGAGCTGTTTTTT	CAGQGSPGGELFF
TRBJ2-7	.	TRBV27	14	TRBD2	TGTGCCAGCAGTTTAACTAGCGGGAGTACTTGGCAGTACTTC	CASSLTSGSTWQYF
TRBJ2-5	.	TRBV19	17	.	TGTGCCAGTAGTATCTTGGGAGGAGGGGCTACCAAAGAGACCCAGTACTTC	CASSILGGGATKETQYF
TRBJ2-1	.	TRBV19	15	TRBD1	TGTGCCAGTAGTATCCGGGACAGAACCAACAATGAGCAGTTCTTC	CASSIRDRTNNEQFF
TRBJ2-5	.	TRBV6-5	12	TRBD2	TGTGCCAGCAGGCGGGGGCAAGAGACCCAGTACTTC	CASRRGQETQYF
TRBJ1-1	.	TRBV11-3	14	.	TGTGCCAGCAGCTTAGATGGTGGGGGCTTACGTTGTTTCTTT	CASSLDGGGLRCFF
TRBJ1-3	.	TRBV15	19	.	TGTGCCACCAGCCCCAGGGTCAGGGCCCTCGGATCCTCTGGAAACACCATATATTTT	CATSPRVRALGSSGNTIYF
TRBJ2-2	.	TRBV5-1	16	.	TGCGCCAGCAGCCACGGACAGTCCGGGAACACCGGGGAGCTGTTTTTT	CASSHGQSGNTGELFF
TRBJ1-5	.	TRBV30	14	.	TGTGCCTGGAGTGAGGGGGATAGCAATCAGCCCCAGCATTTT	CAWSEGDSNQPQHF
TRBJ2-7	.	TRBV7-9	15	.	TGTGCCAGCAGCTTAGCGCGGGCCGGGACTGGTGAGCAGTACTTC	CASSLARAGTGEQYF
TRBJ2-3	.	TRBV9	16	.	TGTGCCAGCAGCGTAGCCGCCGGAGGGAACACAGATACGCAGTATTTT	CASSVAAGGNTDTQYF
TRBJ2-1	.	TRBV9	17	TRBD2	TGTGCCAGCAGCGTAGGGTTGTGGGCGGGAGCTTACAATGAGCAGTTCTTC	CASSVGLWAGAYNEQFF
TRBJ1-2	.	TRBV7-8	14	.	TGTGCCAGCAGCCCGAGGGTGGGGAACTATGGCTACACCTTC	CASSPRVGNYGYTF
TRBJ2-7	.	TRBV13	16	TRBD1	TGTGCCAGCAGCCCAGTGGGGACAGGGGGCCAGGGCGAGCAGTACTTC	CASSPVGTGGQGEQYF
TRBJ1-5	once	TRBV3-1/TRBV3-2	14	.	TGTGCCAGCAGCCAAGGGCAGGGCAGTCAGCCCCAGCATTTT	CASSQGQGSQPQHF
TRBJ2-5	.	TRBV19	15	TRBD2	TGTGCCAGTAGTATTCTAGCGGGAGGCTCTGAGACCCAGTACTTC	CASSILAGGSETQYF
TRBJ1-4	once	TRBV5-1	17	TRBD1	TGCGCCAGCAGCGGCAGGGGGCACATTGCAACTAATGAAAAACTGTTTTTT	CASSGRGHIATNEKLFF
TRBJ2-7	.	TRBV7-2	16	TRBD2	TGTGCCAGCAGCAAAGCCACTAGCGGGAGGGCCTACGAGCAGTACTTC	CASSKATSGRAYEQYF
TRBJ2-2	.	TRBV7-9	17	TRBD1	TGTGCCAGCAGCCCCGGACAGGGGGCGCGTCTCACCGGGGAGCTGTTTTTT	CASSPGQGARLTGELFF
TRBJ1-6	.	TRBV30	12	.	TGTGCCTGGATGTCGGGAAATTCACCCCTCCACTTT	CAWMSGNSPLHF
TRBJ1-1	.	TRBV4-3	15	.	TGCGCCAGCAGCCAAGAGGGGGGGGCGAGGACTGAAGCTTTCTTT	CASSQEGGARTEAFF
TRBJ1-5	.	TRBV7-2	15	.	TGTGCCAGCAGCTTAGTCCAGGCCCCCAATCAGCCCCAGCATTTT	CASSLVQAPNQPQHF
TRBJ1-5	.	TRBV15	19	TRBD1	TGTGCCACCAGCCCCGGGATCGGGACAGGGTTCGGGACCTATCAGCCCCAGCATTTT	CATSPGIGTGFGTYQPQHF
TRBJ2-3	.	TRBV11-3	13	TRBD2	TGTGCCAGCAGCTTTACGGGGGGAGATACGCAGTATTTT	CASSFTGGDTQYF
TRBJ1-5	.	TRBV10-1	14	.	TGCGCCAGCACCCCGGGGAGGTCCGATCAGCCCCAGCATTTT	CASTPGRSDQPQHF
TRBJ2-7	.	TRBV7-9	13	.	TGTGCCAGCAGCTTAGGACGGGCCTACGAGCAGTACTTC	CASSLGRAYEQYF
TRBJ1-1	once	TRBV2	10	.	TGTGCCAGCCTGGGGAGGGGAGCTTTCTTT	CASLGRGAFF
TRBJ2-5	.	TRBV19	17	TRBD2	TGTGCCAGTAGCCCGACCGCGGGGCGGGAGAGGTGGGAGACCCAGTACTTC	CASSPTAGRERWETQYF
TRBJ1-1	.	TRBV11-3	13	TRBD1	TGTGCCAGCAGCTTAGGAGGGGGCAGAGAAGCTTTCTTT	CASSLGGGREAFF
TRBJ2-6	.	TRBV5-1	14	.	TGCGCCAGCAGCCACGACATTGCGGCCAACGTCCTGACTTTC	CASSHDIAANVLTF
TRBJ2-1	.	TRBV20-1	11	.	TGCAGTGCTAGCAGTATCGATGAGCAGTTCTTC	CSASSIDEQFF
TRBJ2-2	.	TRBV25-1	14	TRBD1	TGTGCCAGCAGGGGGACAGGGGTCACCGGGGAGCTGTTTTTT	CASRGTGVTGELFF
TRBJ1-2	.	TRBV5-6	18	.	TGTGCCAGCAGCTTGAGCGGGCCTCGTCCGACCCCTAACTATGGCTACACCTTC	CASSLSGPRPTPNYGYTF
TRBJ1-1	.	TRBV29-1	13	.	TGCAGCATAACCAGGGGAGCGAACACTGAAGCTTTCTTT	CSITRGANTEAFF
TRBJ1-5	.	TRBV15	14	.	TGTGCCACCAAGGGGCGGCTAAGCAATCAGCCCCAGCATTTT	CATKGRLSNQPQHF
TRBJ1-4	.	TRBV5-5	15	TRBD1	TGTGCCAGCAGCTTGCAACCAGGGGGAAGGGAAAAACTGTTTTTT	CASSLQPGGREKLFF
TRBJ2-7	.	TRBV5-1	17	TRBD2	TGCGCCAGCAGCCCGGACGGGACTAGCGGACTTTTGGGCGAGCAGTACTTC	CASSPDGTSGLLGEQYF
TRBJ2-7	.	TRBV25-1	11	.	TGTGCCAGCAGTGAAACGGGCGAGCAGTACTTC	CASSETGEQYF
TRBJ2-5	.	TRBV5-6	16	TRBD2	TGTGCCAGCAGCACGGGACTAGCGGGGCTCCAAGAGACCCAGTACTTC	CASSTGLAGLQETQYF
TRBJ2-7	.	TRBV13	12	.	TGTGCCAGCAGCCGGGGGTCCTACGAGCAGTACTTC	CASSRGSYEQYF
TRBJ1-2	once	TRBV7-9	14	.	TGTGCCAGCAGCCCAAACACAGGGACCTATGGCTACACCTTC	CASSPNTGTYGYTF